The 7 T cell receptor beta chains listed next were all sequenced from one sample in a study of blood T cell repertoires in COVID-19. The assay was immunoSEQ multiplex PCR, and TCRdb's table has in-frame clones only and misses some. The sample contains hundreds of thousands of clones, about nine tenths of which appear only once. Sequencing was performed on PBMCs or T cells enriched from blood (not recorded which). The receptors were sampled from a young man who had recovered from COVID-19.

This clone was seen a few times. The chain uses TRBV4-1 and TRBJ1-2, with TRBD1 matching 7 bases. Germline V gives CDR1 MGHRA, CDR2 YSYEKL. Losses at the gene ends were 1 base for V and 1 base for J; bases not matched to a gene: 3. This CDR3 has 15 residues. This CDR3 is CASSQGDSFNYGYTF. In nucleotides, the CDR3 is TGCGCCAGCAGCCAAGGGGACAGTTTTAACTATGGCTACACCTTC.

This rearrangement joins TRBV15 to TRBJ1-5; 8 nucleotides line up with TRBD1. Per the germline V gene, CDR1 is LNHNV and CDR2 is YYDKDF (reference sequence). The V segment lost 1 base and the J segment 6 bases; nucleotides outside the gene matches: 11. The CDR3 runs to 17 residues. CDR3 bases: TGTGCCACCAGCAGAGGGGTTTCCGGACAGGGATTTCAGCCCCAGCATTTT. The encoded protein is CATSRGVSGQGFQPQHF.

The J gene is TRBJ1-6, the V gene TRBV13; D gene uncertain. Trimming pared 3 bases from V and 6 bases from J, leaving 3 bases between. This CDR3 region has 12 residues. The germline gives CDR1 PRHDT, CDR2 FYEKMQ (reference sequence). CDR3 nucleotides: TGTGCCAGCAGCTTTAGTAATTCACCCCTCCACTTT. This encodes CASSFSNSPLHF.

This sequence joins TRBV20-1 and TRBJ2-7, with TRBD2 matching 12 bases. This CDR3 is built from 15 residues. V lost 6 bases and J lost 0; bases outside the gene matches: 6. The V gene's germline CDR1 is DFQATT and CDR2 SNEGSKA (reference sequence). CDR3 region: CSASTSGRPSYEQYF. The CDR3 nucleotides are TGCAGTGCCAGTACTAGCGGGAGGCCCTCCTACGAGCAGTACTTC.

The rearrangement joins TRBV27 to TRBJ2-7; the D gene is possibly TRBD1 (6 bases). The CDR3 length is 16 residues. Trimming removed 5 bases from V and 0 bases from J, with 17 bases in between. Per the germline V gene, CDR1 is MNHEY and CDR2 is SMNVEV (reference sequence). The CDR3 region has the DNA TGTGCCAGCAGTCACAAAACAGGGATAAGCTCCTACGAGCAGTACTTC. Translated: CASSHKTGISSYEQYF.

The chain joins TRBV18 to TRBJ2-1; 9 nucleotides match TRBD1. Germline CDR1 is KGHSH and CDR2 is LQKENI. CDR3 length: 15 amino acids. V trimming: 3 bases; J trimming: 9 bases; junction bases outside the gene matches: 9. CDR3 in DNA: TGTGCCAGCTCACCCACGCGCCCGGGACAGGGTGAGCAGTTCTTC. Amino acids: CASSPTRPGQGEQFF.

J is TRBJ1-5 and V is TRBV4-1; 9 bases agree with TRBD1. The CDR3 totals 16 residues. Germline trimming cut 1 base from V and 7 bases from J; bases unmatched to any gene: 8. Germline assignment: CDR1 MGHRA and CDR2 YSYEKL. CDR3 nucleotides: TGCGCCAGCAGCCAAGTCACAGGGGGCGCGGGGCAGCCCCAGCATTTT. This codes for CASSQVTGGAGQPQHF.